A single T cell receptor (beta chain) is shown here with its context. The record originates from a study of blood T cell repertoires in COVID-19. Measured with immunoSEQ multiplex PCR; TCRdb has only the in-frame clones, and not every one. The repertoire holds about 140,000 clones, with 85% to 90% as singletons. The germline V gene has CDR1 SEHNR and CDR2 FQNEAQ (reference sequence). The V segment lost 4 bases and the J segment 4 bases; nucleotides outside the gene matches: 4. CDR3 size: 15 residues. V and J are TRBV7-9 and TRBJ1-1; 12 bases are a match to TRBD1. The specimen sequenced was peripheral blood. The receptor was isolated from an elderly woman with acute or convalescent COVID-19. The CDR3 region has the DNA TGTGCCAGCAGCTGGGACAGGGGGCTTGGCACTGAAGCTTTCTTT. This translates into CASSWDRGLGTEAFF.